The clone carrying this T cell receptor beta chain occurred many times. Germline V CDR1 and CDR2: SGDLS, YYNGEE. The length of the CDR3 is 11 residues. V was shortened by 7 bases and J by 6 bases, with 7 bases between the two germline ends. This entry is derived from a study of identical twins. MiXCR, applied by TCRdb to the 5' RACE reads, yields one record per CDR3 protein. The data show about 220,000 distinct CDR3 sequences, with roughly 7.5% seen just once and about 5.6% held by the top ten. These data also formed part of another study, on yellow fever vaccine responses in identical twins.

The chain has TRBV9 and TRBJ2-2; a weak D match, TRBD1 (5 bases). Material: CD8+ T cells sorted from blood. This receptor was obtained from a woman aged 18-30 years in good health. CDR3 in amino acids: CASGASGELFF. The CDR3 DNA reads TGTGCCAGCGGGGCCTCCGGGGAGCTGTTTTTT.